This entry concerns a single T cell receptor (beta chain). The sample belongs to a study of blood T cell repertoires in COVID-19. J lost 1 base, V lost 4 bases, and 0 bases had no gene match. The CDR3 sequence is 13 residues long. In germline, CDR1 is SGHDN, CDR2 FVKESK. Original processing notes: Counts of nucleated cells, estimated from reference gene primer amplification, were obtained. Assay: immunoSEQ multiplex PCR; the TCRdb copy retains only in-frame clones and omits some. The DNA gave D and trimming, while V, J and clone size come from that table. The table includes 300,000 to 350,000 clones, approximately 83% detected once. All recovered Cohort 3 donors got two negative PCRs, got clearance, or saw symptom resolution.

This chain joins TRBV14 and TRBJ1-1; 7 nucleotides match TRBD1. Sample: PBMCs or T cells enriched from blood (not recorded which). The TCR originated in a man aged 25 to 45 who had recovered from COVID-19. CDR3 protein: CASSRDRNTEAFF. CDR3 bases: TGTGCCAGCAGCCGGGACAGGAACACTGAAGCTTTCTTT. Supplemented by reference TRBV14 and TRBJ1-1, the full variable domain reads EAGVTQFPSHSVIEKGQTVTLRCDPISGHDNLYWYRRVMGKEIKFLLHFVKESKQDESGMPNNRFLAERTGGTYSTLKVQPAELEDSGVYFCASSRDRNTEAFFGQGTRLTVV.